This TCR beta chain was sequenced during a study of cytomegalovirus exposure and HLA in healthy donors. With respect to this clone: No antigen is known for it.

Primers included in the PCR were 60 Vbeta and 13 Jbeta primers. The table came from immunoSEQ multiplex PCR; TCRdb's copy has only in-frame clones and leaves some out. The sample holds roughly 150,000 clones, 80% to 90% seen once. Study outcomes and limitations: Specificity of a few CMV-associated chains for CMV antigens was verified in vitro. As was reported, the classifier diagnosed cytomegalovirus status with high specificity and sensitivity.

The sequencing input was PBMCs. The TCR was taken from a woman aged 18-29 years in good health and CMV-seronegative.

The CDR3 DNA sequence: TGTGCCAGCTCGATCCAAACGACAGGGGTCGAGCAGTACTTC. It codes for CASSIQTTGVEQYF. The chain recombines TRBV18 with TRBJ2-7; 8 bases line up with TRBD1. The V gene's germline CDR1 is KGHSH and CDR2 LQKENI. J lost 6 bases, V lost 6 bases, and 10 bases had no gene match. The CDR3 runs 14 residues.